A selection of T cell receptor beta chains follows, all from one sample in a study of OX40 agonist ivuxolimab in advanced cancers. Method: immunoSEQ multiplex PCR; TCRdb's copy keeps in-frame clones and lacks some. The sample lists about 30,000 clones; roughly 89% were seen once. The sequencing used CD4+ or CD8+ T cells sorted from blood, collected in a trial of the OX40 agonist ivuxolimab. These receptors all stem from an adult with an advanced solid tumor such as melanoma, head and neck, liver or kidney cancer. The CDR3 runs from the conserved cysteine through the conserved F or W. D genes are given only for firm matches. Not every row has a clone size; where given, it reads once, few, many or a size class.

v_gene: TRBV6-4
d_gene: -
j_gene: TRBJ2-5
abundance: -
CDR3nt: TGTGCCAGCAGTGACTCCGGCCAGACGGAGACCCAGTACTTC
CDR3aa: CASSDSGQTETQYF

v_gene: TRBV11-2
d_gene: TRBD1
j_gene: TRBJ2-3
abundance: few
CDR3nt: TGTGCCAGCAGCTCCATGACAGGGTATGCGTTGGATACGCAGTATTTT
CDR3aa: CASSSMTGYALDTQYF

v_gene: TRBV7-3
d_gene: TRBD2
j_gene: TRBJ2-7
abundance: once
CDR3nt: TGTGCCAGCAGCTCCTACGGGGGAGGGGATTACGAGCAGTACTTC
CDR3aa: CASSSYGGGDYEQYF

v_gene: TRBV15
d_gene: -
j_gene: TRBJ2-3
abundance: -
CDR3nt: TGTGCCACCACCCTAACCATTCACACAGATATGCAGTATTTT
CDR3aa: CATTLTIHTDMQYF

v_gene: TRBV7-9
d_gene: -
j_gene: TRBJ2-1
abundance: -
CDR3nt: TGTGCCAGCAGCTTAGGAGGGCCTTCCCACAATGAGCAGTTCTTC
CDR3aa: CASSLGGPSHNEQFF

v_gene: TRBV7-9
d_gene: -
j_gene: TRBJ2-2
abundance: once
CDR3nt: TGTGCCAGCAGCCCCATGCGGGGAAGGCTTACCGGGGAGCTGTTTTTT
CDR3aa: CASSPMRGRLTGELFF

v_gene: TRBV13
d_gene: TRBD2
j_gene: TRBJ2-1
abundance: -
CDR3nt: TGTGCCAGCAGCGCCGGGGGGAGCGATAATGAGCAGTTCTTC
CDR3aa: CASSAGGSDNEQFF

v_gene: TRBV25-1
d_gene: -
j_gene: TRBJ2-6
abundance: -
CDR3nt: TGTGCCAGCAGTGAATGGCCCAACGTCCTGACTTTC
CDR3aa: CASSEWPNVLTF

v_gene: TRBV6-1
d_gene: -
j_gene: TRBJ2-1
abundance: -
CDR3nt: TGTGCCAGCAGTGCATGGGGGCAGGACCACAATGAGCAGTTCTTC
CDR3aa: CASSAWGQDHNEQFF

v_gene: TRBV27
d_gene: -
j_gene: TRBJ2-7
abundance: -
CDR3nt: TGTGCCAGCAGTTCCAGGGGAGAGGGCCCCTACGAGCAGTACTTC
CDR3aa: CASSSRGEGPYEQYF

v_gene: TRBV10-2
d_gene: -
j_gene: TRBJ1-1
abundance: -
CDR3nt: TGCGCCAGCAGTGAGTCGTTGAGTTTTACTGAAGCTTTCTTT
CDR3aa: CASSESLSFTEAFF

v_gene: TRBV5-6
d_gene: -
j_gene: TRBJ2-7
abundance: -
CDR3nt: TGTGCCAGCAGCCCCGGCCGGGGCGAGCAGTACTTC
CDR3aa: CASSPGRGEQYF

v_gene: TRBV27
d_gene: -
j_gene: TRBJ1-6
abundance: -
CDR3nt: TGTGCCAGCAGGGGGGGTCCCTCACCCCTCCACTTT
CDR3aa: CASRGGPSPLHF

v_gene: TRBV5-6
d_gene: -
j_gene: TRBJ1-1
abundance: once
CDR3nt: TGTGCCAGCAGCTTGGCTACAGGTCCTGAAGCTTTCTTT
CDR3aa: CASSLATGPEAFF

v_gene: TRBV27
d_gene: TRBD2
j_gene: TRBJ2-1
abundance: -
CDR3nt: TGTGCCAGCAGTCTCGGGGGGGCACATAATGAGCAGTTCTTC
CDR3aa: CASSLGGAHNEQFF

v_gene: TRBV27
d_gene: -
j_gene: TRBJ1-2
abundance: -
CDR3nt: TGTGCCAGCACCCTCGTTGGCGGGGCGACTAACTATGGCTACACCTTC
CDR3aa: CASTLVGGATNYGYTF

v_gene: TRBV19
d_gene: TRBD2
j_gene: TRBJ2-1
abundance: -
CDR3nt: TGTGCCAGTAGTATCGTTCTAGCGGGGGGCGAGAGCTCCTACAATGAGCAGTTCTTC
CDR3aa: CASSIVLAGGESSYNEQFF

v_gene: TRBV27
d_gene: -
j_gene: TRBJ2-7
abundance: once
CDR3nt: TGTGCCAGCAGTTTAGGACGAGGGTGGTCCTACGAGCAGTACTTC
CDR3aa: CASSLGRGWSYEQYF

v_gene: TRBV10-3
d_gene: -
j_gene: TRBJ1-1
abundance: -
CDR3nt: TGTGCCACCCGGGGAGGGGGATCGCGCACTGAAGCTTTCTTT
CDR3aa: CATRGGGSRTEAFF

v_gene: TRBV7-6
d_gene: -
j_gene: TRBJ1-1
abundance: -
CDR3nt: TGTGCCAGCAGCTTAGCTCGGAACACTGAAGCTTTCTTT
CDR3aa: CASSLARNTEAFF

v_gene: TRBV7-9
d_gene: -
j_gene: TRBJ2-7
abundance: -
CDR3nt: TGTGCCAGCAGCTTATGGGCAGGGAGCGTTATACCTTACGAGCAGTACTTC
CDR3aa: CASSLWAGSVIPYEQYF

v_gene: TRBV7-3
d_gene: -
j_gene: TRBJ2-2
abundance: -
CDR3nt: TGTGCCAGCAGCTCCGAGGGCCTAAACTCCGCGAACACCGGGGAGCTGTTTTTT
CDR3aa: CASSSEGLNSANTGELFF

v_gene: TRBV15
d_gene: -
j_gene: TRBJ2-5
abundance: -
CDR3nt: TGTGCCACCAGCAGAGACAGGGGGGGGACCTGGTACTTC
CDR3aa: CATSRDRGGTWYF

v_gene: TRBV29-1
d_gene: -
j_gene: TRBJ2-3
abundance: -
CDR3nt: TGCAGCGTGGGACTTGACACAGATACGCAGTATTTT
CDR3aa: CSVGLDTDTQYF

v_gene: TRBV5-6
d_gene: TRBD1
j_gene: TRBJ2-7
abundance: -
CDR3nt: TGTGCCAGCACCCCGCCAGGGGGCTACGAGCAGTACTTC
CDR3aa: CASTPPGGYEQYF

v_gene: TRBV11-2
d_gene: -
j_gene: TRBJ2-7
abundance: -
CDR3nt: TGTGCCAGCAGCTTATATCTGGCAGCAGAATACCCCTACGAGCAGTACTTC
CDR3aa: CASSLYLAAEYPYEQYF

v_gene: TRBV7-3
d_gene: -
j_gene: TRBJ2-7
abundance: -
CDR3nt: TGTGCCAGCAGCTTAAGTCCTTCCTACGAGCAGTACTTC
CDR3aa: CASSLSPSYEQYF

v_gene: TRBV4-2
d_gene: -
j_gene: TRBJ1-2
abundance: -
CDR3nt: TGTGCCAGCAGCCAAGATGAGGCGGGACATCTGGATCAAGGCTACACCTTC
CDR3aa: CASSQDEAGHLDQGYTF

v_gene: TRBV27
d_gene: -
j_gene: TRBJ2-7
abundance: once
CDR3nt: TGTGCCAGCAGTTTATCGCGGTCTCACGGGGACTACGAGCAGTACTTC
CDR3aa: CASSLSRSHGDYEQYF

v_gene: TRBV28
d_gene: -
j_gene: TRBJ1-1
abundance: -
CDR3nt: TGTGCCAGCAGTTTGTGGAGTAGGGGCACTGAAGCTTTCTTT
CDR3aa: CASSLWSRGTEAFF

v_gene: TRBV5-6
d_gene: -
j_gene: TRBJ1-5
abundance: -
CDR3nt: TGTGCCAGCAGCTTTTCGGGCGACTATAGCAATCAGCCCCAGCATTTT
CDR3aa: CASSFSGDYSNQPQHF

v_gene: TRBV4-2
d_gene: -
j_gene: TRBJ1-1
abundance: -
CDR3nt: TGTGCCAGCAGCTCTGGGGCCGTTACTGAAGCTTTCTTT
CDR3aa: CASSSGAVTEAFF

v_gene: TRBV7-2
d_gene: TRBD1
j_gene: TRBJ2-5
abundance: -
CDR3nt: TGTGCCAGCAGCCTAGGACAGGGGGCATATTTAGAGACCCAGTACTTC
CDR3aa: CASSLGQGAYLETQYF

v_gene: TRBV15
d_gene: TRBD2
j_gene: TRBJ2-3
abundance: once
CDR3nt: TGTGCCACCAGCAGAGAACGCGGGGGGGCTTCTGATACGCAGTATTTT
CDR3aa: CATSRERGGASDTQYF

v_gene: TRBV11-2
d_gene: -
j_gene: TRBJ2-1
abundance: -
CDR3nt: TGTGCCAGCAGCTGGGGCCGTTCATATGAGCAGTTCTTC
CDR3aa: CASSWGRSYEQFF

v_gene: TRBV2
d_gene: -
j_gene: TRBJ2-3
abundance: -
CDR3nt: TGTGCCAGCAGTGAAGCGGGACCGTATTCCTTATCTTCTAGCACAGATACGCAGTATTTT
CDR3aa: CASSEAGPYSLSSSTDTQYF

v_gene: TRBV7-9
d_gene: -
j_gene: TRBJ1-4
abundance: -
CDR3nt: TGTGCCAGTCGCCCGAGTGGTAATGAAAAACTGTTTTTT
CDR3aa: CASRPSGNEKLFF

v_gene: TRBV11-3
d_gene: -
j_gene: TRBJ2-7
abundance: -
CDR3nt: TGTGCCAGCAGCTTAGGGGCAGGGGTCGAGCAGTACTTC
CDR3aa: CASSLGAGVEQYF

v_gene: TRBV6-1
d_gene: TRBD1
j_gene: TRBJ2-7
abundance: once
CDR3nt: TGTGCCAGCCCCCCAGGGGGCTCAAGCTACGAGCAGTACTTC
CDR3aa: CASPPGGSSYEQYF

v_gene: TRBV5-4
d_gene: TRBD1
j_gene: TRBJ1-6
abundance: -
CDR3nt: TGTGCCAGCAGCTTGGAGTCAGGGGGTAGCTCCTATAATTCACCCCTCCACTTT
CDR3aa: CASSLESGGSSYNSPLHF

v_gene: TRBV11-2
d_gene: -
j_gene: TRBJ2-3
abundance: -
CDR3nt: TGTGCCAGCAGCTTAAAACTATTAGCGCGAGATACGCAGTATTTT
CDR3aa: CASSLKLLARDTQYF

v_gene: TRBV7-3
d_gene: TRBD1
j_gene: TRBJ2-7
abundance: -
CDR3nt: TGTGCCAGCAGCTTAACCGGGACAGGGTACGAGCAGTACTTC
CDR3aa: CASSLTGTGYEQYF